This T cell receptor (beta chain) was captured in a study of early T cells in non-severe SARS-CoV-2 infection. Study as a whole: Sequencing targeted bulk RNA from unsorted whole blood, leaving chains unpaired.

The CDR3 length is 15 residues. V shed 4 bases and J shed 5 bases, with 15 bases lying between them. CDR1 and CDR2 (germline): SEHNR, FQNEAQ (reference sequence). There are many counts of this clonotype. In TCRdb, the 5' RACE reads were re-called with MiXCR into one record per CDR3 protein. The sample holds some 91,000 distinct CDR3 sequences, around 14% seen once. The sample taken for sequencing was whole blood. This TCR derives from an adult who was a healthcare worker with PCR-confirmed SARS-CoV-2 infection or an uninfected control (not recorded which). J is TRBJ2-1 and V is TRBV7-9; D is perhaps TRBD2 (6 bases). The CDR3 region is CASSSWWAGNNEQFF. The CDR3 DNA follows: TGTGCCAGCAGCTCCTGGTGGGCGGGGAACAATGAGCAGTTCTTC.